The 24 T cell receptor beta chains below come from one sample, sequenced in a study of CD8 T cells in ankylosing spondylitis. Via MiXCR, TCRdb re-called the 5' RACE reads, giving one row per CDR3 protein. The data show some 95,000 distinct CDR3 sequences, with around 9.4% seen just once and approximately 4.6% held by the top ten. The sequencing sample was made of blood, either unsorted or a sorted T cell fraction (not recorded which). The source is a male donor with ankylosing spondylitis or in good health (not recorded which).

In this sample, this clonotype turned up many times. The chain combines TRBV4-2 with TRBJ2-2; D is undetermined. This CDR3 has 16 residues. The V gene lost 4 bases and the J gene lost 3 bases, with 15 bases spanning the gap. Germline-derived CDR1 and CDR2 are LGHNA and YNFKEQ. DNA for the CDR3: TGTGCCAGCAGCCCCGACCTCCAGAGGTACACCGGGGAGCTGTTTTTT. Its protein product is CASSPDLQRYTGELFF.

This clonotype was found a few times. The V and J genes are TRBV5-1 and TRBJ1-5, with D hard to call. CDR3 size: 15 residues. Looked up from germline, CDR1 is SGHRS and CDR2 is YFSETQ. V dropped 0 bases and J dropped 1 base, with 8 bases sitting between them. This CDR3 is CASSLGQFSNQPQHF. For the CDR3, the DNA is TGCGCCAGCAGCTTGGGTCAGTTCAGCAATCAGCCCCAGCATTTT.

This clonotype appeared many times. The chain joins TRBV20-1 to TRBJ2-7; D tentatively fits TRBD1 or TRBD2 (5 bases each). Germline V gene data show CDR1 as DFQATT and CDR2 as SNEGSKA (reference sequence). Trimming cost V 3 bases and J 2 bases, with 8 bases left between them. This CDR3 is 12 amino acids long. The CDR3 DNA reads TGCAGTGCTAGCGGGGACGCCTACGAGCAGTACTTC. The encoded protein is CSASGDAYEQYF.

This clonotype appeared many times. The rearrangement links TRBV7-2 to TRBJ2-3, with 8 positions matching TRBD2. Germline lookup yields CDR1 SGHTA and CDR2 FQGNSA. The V segment lost 2 bases and the J segment 0 bases; nucleotides outside the gene matches: 1. This CDR3 contains 15 residues. CDR3 coding DNA: TGTGCCAGCAGCTTAAGCGGGGGAAGCACAGATACGCAGTATTTT. Its protein product is CASSLSGGSTDTQYF.

In its sample, this clonotype was seen many times. The chain joins TRBV7-2 to TRBJ2-1, with 9 nucleotides matching TRBD2. There are 16 residues in the CDR3. CDR1 and CDR2 from the germline V gene are SGHTA and FQGNSA. The junction had 9 bases not matched to a gene; V was cut back by 0 bases and J by 9 bases. The DNA of the CDR3 is TGTGCCAGCAGCTTAGCACGGGCGGGGGGGCTCCTTGAGCAGTTCTTC. Encoded protein: CASSLARAGGLLEQFF.

CDR3 protein: CAISEYSGTLNTGELFF. As DNA, the CDR3 is TGTGCCATCAGTGAGTACTCCGGGACTCTCAACACCGGGGAGCTGTTTTTT. The chain recombines TRBV10-3 with TRBJ2-2, with D perhaps TRBD2 (6 bases). With 1 base removed from V and 2 bases from J, the gap between germline ends came to 14 bases. This CDR3 has 17 amino acids. The germline gives CDR1 ENHRY, CDR2 SYGVKD.

Concerning this clonotype: A much more abundant neighbour one base away suggests this may be a read error. The chain couples TRBV4-1 to TRBJ2-1; unclear D gene. The CDR3 is 14 amino acids. CDR1 and CDR2 from the germline V gene are MGHRA and YSYEKL. For the CDR3, the DNA is TGCGCCAGCTGCCAGAAGAGCTCCTACAATGAGCAGTTCTTC. Amino acids: CASCQKSSYNEQFF.

At least ten counts were recorded for this clonotype. The chain recombines TRBV5-5 with TRBJ1-4; 8 bases match TRBD1. Germline CDR1 SGHKS, CDR2 YYEKEE (reference sequence). The J segment lost 4 bases and the V segment lost 2 bases, leaving 4 bases of the junction unmatched. The CDR3 sequence is 15 residues long. Here the CDR3 DNA reads TGTGCCAGCAGCTTTGGGACAGGCGTTAATGAAAAACTGTTTTTT. Encoded protein: CASSFGTGVNEKLFF. The full variable domain, with the rest looked up from reference TRBV5-5 and TRBJ1-4, is DAGVTQSPTHLIKTRGQQVTLRCSPISGHKSVSWYQQVLGQGPQFIFQYYEKEERGRGNFPDRFSARQFPNYSSELNVNALLLGDSALYLCASSFGTGVNEKLFFGSGTQLSVL.

This clonotype has a count of ten or more. V is TRBV7-1 and J is TRBJ2-1, with 8 nucleotides matching TRBD2. Being an ORF, TRBV7-1 has a function that is uncertain. The V segment lost 3 bases and the J segment 6 bases; nucleotides outside the gene matches: 7. This CDR3 spans 15 amino acids. This CDR3 reads CASSSSTGGRNEQFF. As DNA, the CDR3 is TGTGCCAGCAGCTCTTCGACGGGGGGGCGCAATGAGCAGTTCTTC.

The table lists this clonotype with many counts. V is TRBV3-1 and J is TRBJ1-1, with D perhaps TRBD1 (5 bases). The CDR3 is made up of 14 amino acids. V was pared by 3 bases and J by 4 bases, with 12 bases between. Germline values: CDR1 LGHDT, CDR2 YNNKEL (reference sequence). CDR3 amino acids: CASSQKGRRTEAFF. The CDR3 DNA follows: TGTGCCAGCAGCCAGAAGGGGAGACGCACTGAAGCTTTCTTT.

The chain couples TRBV6-5 to TRBJ2-7; no reliable D call. CDR3 size: 15 residues. The germline V gene encodes CDR1 MNHEY and CDR2 SVGAGI. Trimming left V 2 bases short and J 2 bases short, with 13 bases between. The CDR3, as DNA: TGTGCCAGCAGTTACCGGCAGGATAATCCCTACGAGCAGTACTTC. It encodes CASSYRQDNPYEQYF.

This clonotype was counted many times. The V call is TRBV30, the J call TRBJ1-2; possible D gene TRBD1, 5 bases. The CDR3 is 13 residues long. V lost 4 bases and J 7 bases, leaving 16 bases between the germline ends. Germline lookup yields CDR1 GTSNPN and CDR2 SVGIG (reference sequence). The CDR3 spells CAWNVGTLGGYTF. CDR3 DNA: TGTGCCTGGAACGTGGGGACTCTGGGTGGCTACACCTTC.

This clonotype came up many times. This chain uses TRBV27 with TRBJ2-7; no firm D call. CDR1 is MNHEY and CDR2 is SMNVEV in the germline V gene (reference sequence). The CDR3 is 13 amino acids. Trimming cost V 3 bases and J 0 bases, with 6 bases left between them. CDR3 region: CASSFTSSYEQYF. CDR3 in DNA: TGTGCCAGCAGTTTTACCAGCTCCTACGAGCAGTACTTC.

This clonotype appeared many times. This CDR3 reads CASSQGTGIHEQYF. The CDR3 coding sequence is TGTGCCAGCAGCCAAGGGACAGGCATCCACGAGCAGTACTTC. The chain joins TRBV6-2 or TRBV6-3 to TRBJ2-7; 8 positions match TRBD1. V gave up 6 bases and J gave up 5 bases; unmatched junction bases: 9. The CDR3 contains 14 residues. Germline V gene lookup returns CDR1 MNHEY and CDR2 SVGEGT.

This clonotype was picked up many times. J is TRBJ1-2 and V is TRBV30, with 8 nucleotides matching TRBD1. Germline V CDR1 and CDR2: GTSNPN, SVGIG (reference sequence). After removal of 3 bases from V and 2 bases from J, the junction contained 11 bases not matched to a gene. The CDR3 spans 16 residues. The CDR3 sequence: CAWRGDRSTLNYGYTF. DNA for the CDR3: TGTGCCTGGAGGGGGGACAGGAGTACCCTCAACTATGGCTACACCTTC. Full variable domain (missing parts from reference TRBV30 and TRBJ1-2): SQTIHQWPATLVQPVGSPLSLECTVEGTSNPNLYWYRQAAGRGLQLLFYSVGIGQISSEVPQNLSASRPQDRQFILSSKKLLLSDSGFYLCAWRGDRSTLNYGYTFGSGTRLTVV.

This clonotype was observed at least ten times. The chain employs TRBV5-1 and TRBJ2-1; D may be TRBD2 (6 bases). The CDR3 contains 17 residues. V lost 0 bases to trimming and J lost 5 bases, with 18 bases between them. The germline V gene encodes CDR1 SGHRS and CDR2 YFSETQ. CDR3 residues: CASSLGVSRGSHNEQFF. The CDR3 DNA sequence: TGCGCCAGCAGCTTGGGGGTCTCACGGGGGAGCCACAATGAGCAGTTCTTC.

In its sample, this clonotype was seen many times. Here the CDR3 reads CASSLLARGVYEQYF. CDR3 sequence (DNA): TGTGCCAGCAGTTTATTGGCCCGTGGGGTCTACGAGCAGTACTTC. This chain joins TRBV28 and TRBJ2-7, with D unresolved. Trimming removed 1 base at V and 3 bases at J, with 13 bases between. Germline V CDR1 and CDR2: MDHEN, SYDVKM. This CDR3 contains 15 residues.

V usage is TRBV7-8 and J usage is TRBJ2-7, with unresolved D. The length of the CDR3 is 14 residues. Trimming cost V 8 bases and J 7 bases, with 21 bases left between them. The germline V gene encodes CDR1 SGHVS and CDR2 FQNEAQ. The CDR3 region is CASGRISESLEQYF. The CDR3, as DNA: TGTGCCAGCGGGCGGATTAGTGAATCGTTGGAGCAGTACTTC.

This clonotype was picked up many times. V usage is TRBV11-1 and J usage is TRBJ2-7; 11 bases are a match to TRBD1. This CDR3 is 14 amino acids long. The V segment lost 3 bases and the J segment 5 bases; nucleotides outside the gene matches: 3. Germline assignment: CDR1 SGHAT and CDR2 FQDESV (reference sequence). The CDR3, as DNA: TGTGCCAGCAGCTTGGACAGGGGGCCCCACGAGCAGTACTTC. It codes for CASSLDRGPHEQYF.

Many counts were recorded for this clonotype. V usage is TRBV3-1 and J usage is TRBJ2-7; no clear D gene. CDR3 length: 16 amino acids. V dropped 1 base and J dropped 1 base, with 14 bases sitting between them. Germline V gives CDR1 LGHDT, CDR2 YNNKEL (reference sequence). In nucleotides, the CDR3 is TGTGCCAGCAGCCAAGCGCCACCGACTTCTTCCTACGAGCAGTACTTC. Translating it yields CASSQAPPTSSYEQYF.

The V and J genes are TRBV7-2 and TRBJ1-1; 7 bases agree with TRBD1. The CDR3 covers 13 residues. Germline V gene lookup returns CDR1 SGHTA and CDR2 FQGNSA. After removal of 3 bases from V and 7 bases from J, the junction contained 5 bases not matched to a gene. The CDR3 region has the DNA TGTGCCAGCAGCTTCCAAAGGGACAGTGAAGCTTTCTTT. Protein: CASSFQRDSEAFF.

The V call is TRBV5-5, the J call TRBJ2-3; 7 positions agree with TRBD1. Trimming at V came to 0 bases and at J to 4 bases, leaving 5 bases not matched to a gene. Germline assignment: CDR1 SGHKS and CDR2 YYEKEE (reference sequence). The CDR3 is made up of 15 amino acids. CDR3 in amino acids: CASSLEGARADTQYF. The CDR3 DNA reads as TGTGCCAGCAGCTTGGAGGGGGCGCGGGCAGATACGCAGTATTTT.

In its sample, this clonotype was seen many times. The chain's CDR3 is CASSLDGNLGTDTQYF. The CDR3 DNA reads as TGCGCCAGCAGCTTGGATGGTAACTTGGGCACAGATACGCAGTATTTT. V and J are TRBV5-1 and TRBJ2-3; D remains ambiguous. The CDR3 sequence is 16 residues long. The germline gives CDR1 SGHRS, CDR2 YFSETQ. Trimming removed 0 bases from V and 1 base from J, with 12 bases in between.

The table lists this clonotype with many counts. The V gene is TRBV20-1, the J gene TRBJ1-6; a possible D gene is TRBD1 (5 bases). The CDR3 runs to 14 residues. Germline lookup yields CDR1 DFQATT and CDR2 SNEGSKA (reference sequence). Written as DNA, the CDR3 is TGCAGCGCGGGGAGGAGGGGAAGTAATTCACCCCTCCACTTT. Translating gives CSAGRRGSNSPLHF.